Listed here is a single T cell receptor beta chain. This clone was seen a handful of times. The antigen it binds to is not known. Within one base of it there is no much larger clone, and no base qualities were kept. Libraries were constructed by the immunoSEQ multiplex PCR assay. For TCR sequencing, RNA was extracted from every sample and reverse transcribed into cDNA to serve as template. SuperScript III was used for first-strand cDNA synthesis, primed with a 2:1 mix of oligo-dT and random hexamers. A synthetic immune receptor repertoire was used to measure amplification bias, and any remaining bias was corrected computationally. The study's processing was this. Raw reads were preprocessed to remove errors, and CDR3 was defined according to IMGT conventions as the region from the conserved cysteine to phenylalanine. Clonality was computed by normalizing Shannon entropy by log2 of the number of productive unique TCRs and subtracting the result from 1. Whether scalp clones were CD4 or CD8 was inferred by matching scalp TCRbeta sequences against CD4 and CD8 repertoires sorted from blood. In TCRdb, the immuneACCESS table is reduced to in-frame sequences with V and J assigned. These tables do not hold every clone; where another copy was compared, an unresolved V gene accounts for under half, and the others remain unexplained. The D gene and trimming were derived from the DNA, and the V and J assignments and clone size from that table. The sample table holds some 240,000 clones, of which more than 45% were seen once. The leading ten clones occupy roughly 0.47% of the sample.

The germline V gene encodes CDR1 MNHEY and CDR2 SMNVEV (reference sequence). The CDR3 starts with the cysteine, ends with the phenylalanine, and has 16 residues. Here the CDR3 DNA is all that survives: 48 bases in frame from base 1. Trimming removed 5 bases from V and 0 bases from J, leaving 14 bases between the germline ends. The time point label on this specimen signifies: baseline before oral tofacitinib. Lesional scalp punch biopsies and peripheral blood were obtained from alopecia areata patients. After PBMCs were isolated by density centrifugation and stained for CD3, CD4 and CD8, a FACSAria was used to sort CD4+ and CD8+ T cells. This entry comes from a study of CD8+ T cells in alopecia areata (dated by TCRdb to the late 2010s). General notes on the study: Treated patients were enrolled in an open-label pilot trial of oral tofacitinib at 5 to 10 mg twice daily for moderate-to-severe alopecia areata. immunoSEQ multiplex PCR using 35 Vbeta forward primers and 13 Jbeta reverse primers was used to amplify TCRbeta CDR3 regions. Scalp clonality was compared among normal scalp (n=4), patchy alopecia areata scalp (n=8), and alopecia totalis/universalis scalp (n=8). Tofacitinib was administered for 6 to 18 months, and 6 months of follow-up off drug were then conducted to assess delayed response and recurrence. On the human side, TCRbeta sequencing was run on scalp tissue and on sorted CD4+ and CD8+ peripheral blood T cells from healthy controls and from alopecia areata patients with either patchy or totalis/universalis disease. RNA came from the PAXgene miRNA kit for fixed scalp, the miRNeasy kit for PBMCs, and the RNeasy kit for mouse skin. In both human patients and the C3H/HeJ mouse model, the study applied high-throughput TCRbeta sequencing to look at T cell clonal expansion in alopecia areata. Biopsies were taken from tofacitinib-treated patients at baseline and again at 4 and 24 weeks into treatment, and several of those patients also had a later scalp biopsy.

What the research found in general, with its limitations: Resident alphabeta T cells in normal human skin are also sequenced, complicating scalp TCR repertoire analysis, unlike mouse skin dominated by gammadelta T cells. Compared with mice, TCR sequences shared between patients were less clear, possibly partly because of HLA diversity across the patient population. Compared with normal scalp, lesional scalp, particularly in alopecia totalis/universalis, had higher clonality and more expanded CD8+ clones, which suggests antigenic drive.

This receptor was taken from a human donor with alopecia areata. The chain joins TRBV27 to TRBJ2-4; there is no confident call for the D gene. The sample in question was CD4+ T cells sorted from blood, obtained at week 0. The CDR3 reads CASSPPRHLAKNIQYF. In nucleotides, the sequence is TGTGCCAGCAGTCCCCCCCGACACCTAGCCAAAAACATTCAGTACTTC.